This entry concerns a single TCR beta chain. The antigen this receptor binds is unknown. Preparation of the library involved 5' RACE. The input for every TCR library was roughly 3,300 ng of total RNA. cDNA was synthesized with SMARTScribe reverse transcriptase in eight separate reactions per sample. During cDNA synthesis, unique molecular identifiers containing a 6-nucleotide sample barcode were introduced by template switching. TCRalpha and TCRbeta cDNA was amplified in two nested PCRs of roughly 16 and 10 cycles, and bead purification was carried out after each PCR. Before amplification, the cDNA was treated with uracil DNA-glycosylase and purified using the QIAquick PCR purification kit. The second PCR was the step at which Illumina TruSeq-compatible adapters and sample-specific barcodes were added. Library quality and concentration were checked on TapeStation and Qubit, and libraries were pooled at about 5 ng each. Sequencing of the pooled libraries was done on an Illumina HiSeq2500 single-index Rapid Run using custom sequencing primers and 2 x 100 bp reads. In the original analysis: PCR and sequencing errors were corrected by UMI-based consensus assembly using MiGEC version 1.2.6. MiXCR version 2.1.1 handled V(D)J alignment, clonotype assembly and CDR3 extraction. To normalise gene usage, clonotype sharing and MAIT/NKT TCR abundance, the analysis used the top 1000, 10 000 and 20 000 clonotypes per sample. Diversity was computed as the inverse Simpson index with the vegan R package after downsampling to 27 000 UMIs. Paired Mann-Whitney U tests were applied to discordant twin pairs, with Benjamini-Hochberg correction for multiple testing. TCRdb reprocessed the reads, and each CDR3 protein sequence is entered once, without DNA. The V and J calls follow TCRdb's processing rather than the paper's. The table kept for this sample lists over 150,000 distinct CDR3 sequences. The ten largest clones represent more than 2.5% of the sample.

These data come from a study of monozygotic twins with inflammatory bowel disease (dated by TCRdb to the late 2010s). At the level of the whole study: In total, roughly 28 monozygotic twin pairs made up the full study: 19 Danish pairs, all IBD-discordant, plus nine German pairs, of which four were IBD-concordant and five were IBD-discordant. The search for disease-associated traits relied mainly on comparing, within discordant pairs, IBD patients with their genetically identical healthy co-twins. Each individual had, on average, about 151 000 unique TCRalpha sequences and 181 000 unique TCRbeta sequences available for analysis. The paper's findings and limits, for the study overall: Fewer clonotypes were shared with other individuals by IBD patients than by healthy twins, most markedly in patients showing signs of disease activity. Concordant and discordant twins showed no difference in repertoire similarity, possibly because of limited statistical power. Different T cell subtypes could not be distinguished in the analysis. IBD patients had lower TCRbeta repertoire diversity, measured by the inverse Simpson index, than their healthy co-twins. Background noise and inter-individual variability may have been introduced into the repertoires by the differing immunosuppressive treatments among patients. No single strong signal or clonotype linked to IBD turned up in the results, so the idea that one exists was not supported.

Its CDR3 holds 14 amino acids, cysteine through phenylalanine. The nucleotide record is missing. The germline V gene gives CDR1 as MNHEY and CDR2 as SVGEGT. From each donor, an approximately 2.4 ml peripheral blood sample was collected into PAXgene tubes and kept at -80 degrees C. Without T cell sorting, total RNA was isolated from whole blood using the PAXgene blood miRNA kit on an automated QIAcube. Deep TCRalpha and TCRbeta repertoire profiling with unique molecular barcoding was performed on peripheral blood of monozygotic twin pairs concordant or discordant for inflammatory bowel disease. For every twin pair, smoking habits were documented, and each individual was categorised as a current, former or never smoker.

The source of this sequence is a human donor with ulcerative colitis or Crohn's disease, or a healthy co-twin of an affected twin (not recorded which). The chain is assembled from TRBV6-2 or TRBV6-3 and TRBJ2-7. Sequences were obtained from blood. The CDR3 loop reads CASSYPPGLYEQYF.